The entry that follows covers one T cell receptor beta chain sequence. Its target is not known. CD4+CD25+CD127- Tregs, CD4+CD25- non-Tregs, CD4 and CD8 cells were sorted. The data were obtained in a study of Tregs in tolerant kidney transplant recipients. This table comes from immunoSEQ multiplex PCR, and its TCRdb copy is limited to in-frame clones, with some not included. Found here are tens of thousands of clones, 85% to 90% of them singletons; the top ten hold approximately 0.4%. Study-level findings and limits: Expanding Tregs on activated donor B cells appeared to best identify donor-specific TCRbeta clones.

The CDR3 is 16 residues long. The germline V gene has CDR1 SGHVS and CDR2 FNYEAQ. Trimming took 5 bases from V and 2 from J; bases not matched to a gene: 6. Sequenced material: CD4+ T cells from blood, taken before the transplant. This clonotype was sampled from a human donor who received a combined kidney and bone marrow transplant. The chain joins TRBV7-6 to TRBJ2-2, with TRBD2 matching 9 bases. Written as DNA, the CDR3 is TGTGCCAGCAGCCTCTGGGGACTAGCTAACACCGGGGAGCTGTTTTTT. It yields the protein CASSLWGLANTGELFF.